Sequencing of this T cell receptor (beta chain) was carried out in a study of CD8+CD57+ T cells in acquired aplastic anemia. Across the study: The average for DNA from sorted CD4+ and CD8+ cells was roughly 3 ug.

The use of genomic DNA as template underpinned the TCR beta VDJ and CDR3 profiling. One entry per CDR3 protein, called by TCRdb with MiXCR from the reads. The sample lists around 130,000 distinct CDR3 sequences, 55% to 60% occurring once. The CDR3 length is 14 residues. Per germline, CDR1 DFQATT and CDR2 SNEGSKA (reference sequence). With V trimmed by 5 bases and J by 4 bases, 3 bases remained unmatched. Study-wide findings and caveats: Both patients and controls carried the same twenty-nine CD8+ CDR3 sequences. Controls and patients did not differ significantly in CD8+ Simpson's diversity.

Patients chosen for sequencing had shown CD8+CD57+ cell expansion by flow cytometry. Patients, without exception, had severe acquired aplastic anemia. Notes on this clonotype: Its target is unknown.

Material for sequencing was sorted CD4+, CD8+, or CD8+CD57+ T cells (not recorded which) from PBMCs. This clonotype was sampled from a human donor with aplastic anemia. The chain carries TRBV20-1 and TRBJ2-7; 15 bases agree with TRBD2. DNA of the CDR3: TGCAGTGCTGATGGGACTAGCGGGAGGTACGAGCAGTACTTC. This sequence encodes CSADGTSGRYEQYF.